These 27 T cell receptor beta chains came from one sample sequenced in a study of cytomegalovirus exposure and HLA in healthy donors. PCR primers comprised 60 Vbeta and 13 Jbeta primers. Profiled with immunoSEQ multiplex PCR; TCRdb holds only in-frame clones, not every one. The sample includes over 85,000 clones, approximately 65% of them seen just once. Sequences were obtained from PBMCs. These TCRs come from a man younger than 40 in good health and CMV-seronegative.

The chain joins TRBV18 to TRBJ2-5; D gene unclear. From germline, CDR1 is KGHSH and CDR2 LQKENI. The CDR3 is 14 residues long. The germline V and J ends were trimmed by 6 bases and 2 bases, with 13 bases remaining between them. This chain's CDR3 is CASSDRRLQETQYF. In DNA, the CDR3 is TGTGCCAGCTCCGACCGGCGGTTGCAAGAGACCCAGTACTTC.

The V gene is TRBV2, the J gene TRBJ1-1, with a tentative D call TRBD1 (6 bases). Looked up from germline, CDR1 is SNHLY and CDR2 is FYNNEI. Between the trimmed V and J ends, which lost 4 bases and 2 bases, there was a span of 11 bases. CDR3 size: 14 residues. CDR3 in amino acids: CASSVGTLNTEAFF. CDR3 in DNA: TGTGCCAGCAGTGTAGGGACACTCAACACTGAAGCTTTCTTT.

V and J are TRBV19 and TRBJ2-3; maybe TRBD1 (6 bases). V lost 5 bases and J lost 7, with 13 bases in between. CDR3 length equals 13 residues. Germline lookup yields CDR1 LNHDA and CDR2 SQIVND (reference sequence). CDR3 region: CASSLNRANTQYF. The DNA for the CDR3 is TGTGCCAGTAGTTTAAACAGGGCAAATACGCAGTATTTT.

This sequence joins TRBV5-1 and TRBJ2-5; the match to TRBD2 covers 7 bases. The CDR3 runs to 12 residues. V shed 7 bases, J shed 2 bases, and the junction held 2 bases outside the gene matches. Germline V CDR1 and CDR2: SGHRS, YFSETQ. The CDR3 DNA sequence: TGCGCCAGCTTGGGGGGGCAAGAGACCCAGTACTTC. It encodes CASLGGQETQYF.

This rearrangement joins TRBV5-1 to TRBJ2-5, with TRBD2 matching over 11 bases. The DNA end favors TRBJ2-7, so the J call may be wrong. The germline gives CDR1 SGHRS, CDR2 YFSETQ. This CDR3 contains 15 residues. CDR3 sequence reads: CASSPGTSGDYEQYF. CDR3 bases: TGCGCCAGCAGCCCCGGGACTAGCGGTGACTACGAGCAGTACTTC.

This sequence joins TRBV2 and TRBJ2-6, with D possibly being TRBD1 (5 bases). Germline V gene data show CDR1 as SNHLY and CDR2 as FYNNEI. The V end lost 6 bases, the J end lost 0 bases, and 15 bases lay between the germline ends. The CDR3 loop spans 17 amino acids. The CDR3 region is CASSSDSLVSGANVLTF. CDR3 in DNA: TGTGCCAGCAGCTCTGACAGTCTCGTCTCTGGGGCCAACGTCCTGACTTTC.

This sequence joins TRBV2 and TRBJ1-2; D gene uncertain. The CDR3 loop spans 14 amino acids. CDR1 is SNHLY and CDR2 is FYNNEI in the germline V gene. V was pared by 9 bases and J by 1 base, with 15 bases between. The CDR3 DNA sequence: TGTGCCAGTGGACTGATCGCCAATAACTATGGCTACACCTTC. Amino acid sequence: CASGLIANNYGYTF.

The gene calls are TRBV30 and TRBJ2-5; 7 bases agree with TRBD1. Germline CDR1 GTSNPN, CDR2 SVGIG (reference sequence). V lost 4 bases and J lost 5; bases outside the gene matches: 7. The CDR3 runs 13 residues. CDR3 DNA sequence: TGTGCCTGGACACAAGGGGGCCCCGAGACCCAGTACTTC. Encoded protein: CAWTQGGPETQYF.

This clone was seen more than once but under ten times. This chain connects TRBV13 to TRBJ2-7; 7 bases are shared with TRBD2. The CDR3 covers 14 residues. Germline V gene lookup returns CDR1 PRHDT and CDR2 FYEKMQ (reference sequence). V was pared by 5 bases and J by 7 bases, with 11 bases of the junction left unmatched. CDR3 DNA sequence: TGTGCCAGCAGCCTAAGCGGGGCTGGCCTTGAGCAGTACTTC. Encoded protein: CASSLSGAGLEQYF.

The chain combines TRBV9 with TRBJ1-1; 9 bases are a match to TRBD1. V shed 4 bases and J 3 bases; nucleotides not matched to a gene: 4. The CDR3 sequence is 14 residues long. Germline assignment: CDR1 SGDLS and CDR2 YYNGEE. CDR3 sequence reads: CASSTGQGYTEAFF. The CDR3 DNA is TGTGCCAGCAGCACTGGACAGGGGTACACTGAAGCTTTCTTT.

The CDR3 is CASSSGQATTNEKLFF. For the CDR3, the DNA is TGCGCCAGCAGCTCGGGACAGGCCACAACTAATGAAAAACTGTTTTTT. The genes are TRBV5-1 and TRBJ1-4; 8 bases line up with TRBD1. There are 16 residues in the CDR3. Germline-derived CDR1 and CDR2 are SGHRS and YFSETQ. V dropped 3 bases and J dropped 0; count of bases not matched to a gene: 4.

The rearrangement links TRBV5-1 to TRBJ2-1; the match to TRBD1 covers 7 bases. Germline CDR1 is SGHRS and CDR2 is YFSETQ. With V trimmed by 6 bases and J by 8 bases, 8 bases remained unmatched. The CDR3 has 13 residues. The CDR3 region has the DNA TGCGCCAGCAAAGTCACAGGGGATGATGAGCAGTTCTTC. Residues: CASKVTGDDEQFF.

V is TRBV25-1 and J is TRBJ2-7, with D maybe TRBD1 (6 bases). This CDR3 has 15 residues. Between the trimmed V and J ends, which lost 4 bases and 3 bases, there was a span of 16 bases. CDR1 and CDR2 from the germline V gene are MGHDK and SYGVNS. The CDR3 nucleotides are TGTGCCAGCAGTGCCGGGCAGGGGAGTCTCTACGAGCAGTACTTC. Amino acids: CASSAGQGSLYEQYF.

The V call is TRBV7-2, the J call TRBJ1-5, with 9 bases identical to TRBD1. After removal of 2 bases from V and 7 bases from J, the junction contained 9 bases not matched to a gene. This CDR3 has 16 amino acids. In germline, CDR1 is SGHTA, CDR2 FQGNSA. The CDR3 nucleotides read TGTGCCAGCAGCTTAACGGGACAGGGCTTGGAACAGCCCCAGCATTTT. Translating it yields CASSLTGQGLEQPQHF.

The genes are TRBV6-6 and TRBJ1-2, with no clear D. V was clipped by 7 bases and J by 3 bases, with 6 bases between them. The CDR3 has 11 amino acids. Germline lookup yields CDR1 MNHNY and CDR2 SVGAGI (reference sequence). The DNA of the CDR3 is TGTGCCAGCACTAGTGACTATGGCTACACCTTC. It translates to CASTSDYGYTF.

The chain is built from TRBV9 and TRBJ1-4, with 10 bases that match TRBD1. Germline CDR1 reads SGDLS; CDR2 reads YYNGEE. The CDR3 spans 15 residues. The J segment lost 7 bases and the V segment lost 3 bases, leaving 6 bases of the junction unmatched. The CDR3 sequence: CASSGRQGASEKLFF. The CDR3 bases are TGTGCCAGCAGCGGCCGACAGGGGGCAAGTGAAAAACTGTTTTTT.

V is TRBV27 and J is TRBJ1-4, with unresolved D. The V gene's germline CDR1 is MNHEY and CDR2 SMNVEV (reference sequence). The CDR3 is 14 residues long. Trimming removed 2 bases from V and 8 bases from J, with 12 bases in between. In DNA, the CDR3 is TGTGCCAGCAGTTTAGTGGGCGAACGGGAAAAACTGTTTTTT. This sequence encodes CASSLVGEREKLFF.

V and J are TRBV6-5 and TRBJ2-2; D uncertain. The CDR3 is 16 residues long. Germline V gene data show CDR1 as MNHEY and CDR2 as SVGAGI. V lost 0 bases, J lost 5 bases, and 13 bases lay in between. The CDR3 DNA sequence: TGTGCCAGCAGTTACTCGACTTTGTCCAAGACCGGGGAGCTGTTTTTT. It encodes CASSYSTLSKTGELFF.

This clone has just a few counts. V usage is TRBV19 and J usage is TRBJ1-2; 7 nucleotides agree with TRBD1. The CDR3 has 16 residues. Per germline, CDR1 LNHDA and CDR2 SQIVND (reference sequence). The J segment lost 1 base and the V segment lost 3 bases, leaving 8 bases of the junction unmatched. CDR3 region: CASSMQSQGSNYGYTF. The CDR3 DNA is TGTGCCAGTAGTATGCAATCACAGGGGAGTAACTATGGCTACACCTTC.

The chain is built from TRBV7-9 and TRBJ2-3; 8 positions match TRBD2. Unmatched junction bases numbered 4, after V lost 4 bases and J lost 4 bases. Germline lookup yields CDR1 SEHNR and CDR2 FQNEAQ (reference sequence). The CDR3 runs to 14 residues. CDR3 nucleotide sequence: TGTGCCAGCAGCTCGGGACTAGTTGCAGATACGCAGTATTTT. It yields the protein CASSSGLVADTQYF.

The chain is built from TRBV27 and TRBJ2-1; D unclear. Trimming pared 6 bases from V and 7 bases from J, leaving 16 bases between. Germline loops: CDR1 MNHEY, CDR2 SMNVEV (reference sequence). There are 14 residues in the CDR3. The CDR3 DNA reads as TGTGCCAGCAGCCCCGACGACCCTAGGAATGAGCAGTTCTTC. Residues: CASSPDDPRNEQFF.

The chain has TRBV29-1 and TRBJ1-1; 8 bases match TRBD1. Per germline, CDR1 SQVTM and CDR2 ANQGSEA. V shed 5 bases, J shed 1 base, and the junction held 3 bases outside the gene matches. The CDR3 covers 13 residues. The chain's CDR3 is CSVRTGSNTEAFF. The CDR3 bases are TGCAGCGTTAGGACAGGGTCGAACACTGAAGCTTTCTTT. The whole variable domain, remainder taken from reference TRBV29-1 and TRBJ1-1, is SAVISQKPSRDICQRGTSLTIQCQVDSQVTMMFWYRQQPGQSLTLIATANQGSEATYESGFVIDKFPISRPNLTFSTLTVSNMSPEDSSIYLCSVRTGSNTEAFFGQGTRLTVV.

The CDR3 loop reads CASSMVAVNTEAFF. Written as DNA, the CDR3 is TGTGCCAGCAGCATGGTAGCAGTGAACACTGAAGCTTTCTTT. The V call is TRBV7-9, the J call TRBJ1-1; no firm D call. V lost 5 bases to trimming and J lost 0 bases, with 10 bases between them. CDR3 length equals 14 residues. In germline, CDR1 is SEHNR, CDR2 FQNEAQ (reference sequence).

The rearrangement joins TRBV4-1 to TRBJ1-4; 9 bases map to TRBD1. Germline V CDR1 and CDR2: MGHRA, YSYEKL. Losses at the gene ends were 3 bases for V and 3 bases for J; bases not matched to a gene: 5. This CDR3 region has 16 residues. CDR3 bases: TGCGCCAGCAGCCAGCCCCGGGACAGGGCTAATGAAAAACTGTTTTTT. It encodes CASSQPRDRANEKLFF.

V is TRBV19 and J is TRBJ1-2; weak D call: TRBD1 (5 bases). The CDR3 has 12 amino acids. Looked up from germline, CDR1 is LNHDA and CDR2 is SQIVND (reference sequence). Trimming took 8 bases from V and 1 from J, leaving 8 bases between them. This CDR3 reads CASSDSNYGYTF. In DNA form, the CDR3 reads TGTGCCAGTTCTGACAGTAACTATGGCTACACCTTC. The whole variable domain, filled in from reference TRBV19 and TRBJ1-2, reads DGGITQSPKYLFRKEGQNVTLSCEQNLNHDAMYWYRQDPGQGLRLIYYSQIVNDFQKGDIAEGYSVSREKKESFPLTVTSAQKNPTAFYLCASSDSNYGYTFGSGTRLTVV.

J is TRBJ2-7 and V is TRBV13, with D perhaps TRBD1 (6 bases). Germline V CDR1 and CDR2: PRHDT, FYEKMQ (reference sequence). The CDR3 consists of 15 residues. V was trimmed by 4 bases and J by 2 bases, leaving 15 bases between them. The CDR3 DNA follows: TGTGCCAGCAGCTGGACAGCCACTCTAACCTACGAGCAGTACTTC. It specifies CASSWTATLTYEQYF.

The chain combines TRBV19 with TRBJ2-2; 7 bases are shared with TRBD1. The CDR3 is 14 residues long. The junction had 5 bases not matched to a gene; V was cut back by 7 bases and J by 3 bases. The V gene's germline CDR1 is LNHDA and CDR2 SQIVND (reference sequence). The CDR3 DNA sequence: TGTGCCAGTAAGGGACAGACGTACACCGGGGAGCTGTTTTTT. Translated: CASKGQTYTGELFF.